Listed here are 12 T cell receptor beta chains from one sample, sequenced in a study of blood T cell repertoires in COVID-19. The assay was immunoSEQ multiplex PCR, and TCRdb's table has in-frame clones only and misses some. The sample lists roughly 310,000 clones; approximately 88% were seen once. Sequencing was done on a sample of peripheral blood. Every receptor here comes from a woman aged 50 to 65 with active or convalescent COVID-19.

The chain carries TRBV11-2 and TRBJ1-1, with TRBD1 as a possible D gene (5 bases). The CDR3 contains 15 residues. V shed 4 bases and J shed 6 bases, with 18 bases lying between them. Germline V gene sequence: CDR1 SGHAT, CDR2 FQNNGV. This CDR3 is CASSSYGQKVPEAFF. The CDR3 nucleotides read TGTGCCAGCAGCTCCTATGGACAAAAAGTCCCTGAAGCTTTCTTT. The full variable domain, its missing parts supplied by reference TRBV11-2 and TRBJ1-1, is EAGVAQSPRYKIIEKRQSVAFWCNPISGHATLYWYQQILGQGPKLLIQFQNNGVVDDSQLPKDRFSAERLKGVDSTLKIQPAKLEDSAVYLCASSSYGQKVPEAFFGQGTRLTVV.

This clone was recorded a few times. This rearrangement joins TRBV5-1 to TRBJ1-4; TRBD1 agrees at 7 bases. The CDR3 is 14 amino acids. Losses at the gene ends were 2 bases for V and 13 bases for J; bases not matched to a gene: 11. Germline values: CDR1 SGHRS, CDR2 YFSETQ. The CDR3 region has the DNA TGCGCCAGCAGCTTCACCGACAGGGCGGACCCACTGTTTTTT. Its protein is CASSFTDRADPLFF.

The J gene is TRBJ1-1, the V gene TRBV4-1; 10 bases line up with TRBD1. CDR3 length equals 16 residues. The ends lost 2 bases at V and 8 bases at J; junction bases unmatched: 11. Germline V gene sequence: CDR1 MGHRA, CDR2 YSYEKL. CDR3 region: CASSQKTGGANREAFF. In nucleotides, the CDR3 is TGCGCCAGCAGCCAAAAGACAGGGGGCGCAAATCGAGAAGCTTTCTTT.

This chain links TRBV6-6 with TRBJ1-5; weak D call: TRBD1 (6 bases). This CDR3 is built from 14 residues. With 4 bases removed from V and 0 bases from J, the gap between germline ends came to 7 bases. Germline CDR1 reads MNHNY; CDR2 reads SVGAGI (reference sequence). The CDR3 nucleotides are TGTGCCAGCAGTTCAGGGGATAGCAATCAGCCCCAGCATTTT. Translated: CASSSGDSNQPQHF.

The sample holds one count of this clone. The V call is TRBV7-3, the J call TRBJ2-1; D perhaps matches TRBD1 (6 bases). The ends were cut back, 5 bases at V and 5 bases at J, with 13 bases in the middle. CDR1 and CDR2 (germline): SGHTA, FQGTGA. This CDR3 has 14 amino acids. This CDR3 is CASSPGHQNNEQFF. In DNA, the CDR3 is TGTGCCAGCAGCCCGGGACATCAAAACAATGAGCAGTTCTTC. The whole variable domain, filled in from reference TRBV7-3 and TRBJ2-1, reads GAGVSQTPSNKVTEKGKYVELRCDPISGHTALYWYRQSLGQGPEFLIYFQGTGAADDSGLPNDRFFAVRPEGSVSTLKIQRTERGDSAVYLCASSPGHQNNEQFFGPGTRLTVL.

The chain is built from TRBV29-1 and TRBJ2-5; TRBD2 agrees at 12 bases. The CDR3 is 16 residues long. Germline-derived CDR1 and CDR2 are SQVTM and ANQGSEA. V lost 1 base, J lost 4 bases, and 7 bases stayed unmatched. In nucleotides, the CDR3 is TGCAGCGTTGAAGGGTCTAGCGGGGGGGCTCGAGAGACCCAGTACTTC. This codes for CSVEGSSGGARETQYF.

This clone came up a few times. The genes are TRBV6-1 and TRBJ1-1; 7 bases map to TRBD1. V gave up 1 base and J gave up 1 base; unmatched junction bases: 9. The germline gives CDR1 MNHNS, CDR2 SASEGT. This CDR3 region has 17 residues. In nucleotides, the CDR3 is TGTGCCAGCAGTGAAGGGACAGGTCGGTCCTGGAACACTGAAGCTTTCTTT. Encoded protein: CASSEGTGRSWNTEAFF.

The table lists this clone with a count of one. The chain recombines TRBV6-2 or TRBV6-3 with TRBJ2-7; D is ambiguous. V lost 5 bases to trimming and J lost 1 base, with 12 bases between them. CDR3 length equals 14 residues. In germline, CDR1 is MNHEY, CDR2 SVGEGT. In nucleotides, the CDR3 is TGTGCCAGCAGTACCCCGCGTCCTTCCTACGAGCAGTACTTC. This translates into CASSTPRPSYEQYF.

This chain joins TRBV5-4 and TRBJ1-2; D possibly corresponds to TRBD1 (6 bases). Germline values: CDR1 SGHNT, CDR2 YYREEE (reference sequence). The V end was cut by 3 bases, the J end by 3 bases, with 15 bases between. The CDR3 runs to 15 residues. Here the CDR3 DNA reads TGTGCCAGCAGCTCGAGGGGGGGCGGGGACTATGGCTACACCTTC. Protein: CASSSRGGGDYGYTF.

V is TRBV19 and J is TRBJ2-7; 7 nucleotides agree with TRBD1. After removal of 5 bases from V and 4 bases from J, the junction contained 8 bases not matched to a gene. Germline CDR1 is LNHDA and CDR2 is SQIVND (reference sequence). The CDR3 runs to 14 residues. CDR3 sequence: CASSLRDSNYEQYF. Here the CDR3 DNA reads TGTGCCAGTAGTCTCCGGGACAGTAATTACGAGCAGTACTTC.

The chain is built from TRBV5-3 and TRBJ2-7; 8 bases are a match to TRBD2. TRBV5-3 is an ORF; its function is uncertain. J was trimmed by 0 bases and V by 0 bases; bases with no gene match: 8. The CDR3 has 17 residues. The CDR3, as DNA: TGTGCCAGAAGCTTGGGTATCCGACTAGCGCTCTCCTACGAGCAGTACTTC. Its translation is CARSLGIRLALSYEQYF.

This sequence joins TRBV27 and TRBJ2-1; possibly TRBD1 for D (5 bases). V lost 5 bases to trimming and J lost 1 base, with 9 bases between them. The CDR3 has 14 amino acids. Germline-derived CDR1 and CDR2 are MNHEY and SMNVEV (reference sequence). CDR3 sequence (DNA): TGTGCCAGCAGTCGTTCAGGGTCCTACAATGAGCAGTTCTTC. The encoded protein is CASSRSGSYNEQFF.